This T cell receptor (beta chain) originates from a study of beta chain features in type 1 diabetes. Study findings and constraints: Reduced insertions and increased deletions marked VDJ junctions in type 1 diabetes patients.

This clone was observed a few times. Its specificity is unknown. Expressed TCRB transcripts were sequenced after all isolated RNA was converted to cDNA. The study sequenced naive, central memory and regulatory T cell samples to an average of about 3.9 million reads. The repertoire was sequenced with immunoSEQ multiplex PCR; TCRdb's copy has only in-frame clones and lacks some. Of under 950,000 clones listed, about a sixth are singletons. Germline CDR1 and CDR2: SGHVS and FQNEAQ. The CDR3 has 18 residues. V was clipped by 5 bases and J by 2 bases; unmatched bases: 15. The source is a young woman in good health. The J gene is TRBJ2-7, the V gene TRBV7-8; 10 positions match TRBD2. Sequencing input: naive CD4+ T cells from blood. The CDR3 DNA is TGTGCCAGCAGCCCCACCGGGGGGGTCCTAGCGGGAGCCTACGAGCAGTACTTC. Translating gives CASSPTGGVLAGAYEQYF. The full variable domain, in which reference TRBV7-8 and TRBJ2-7 provide the parts outside the CDR3, is GAGVSQSPRYKVAKRGQDVALRCDPISGHVSLFWYQQALGQGPEFLTYFQNEAQLDKSGLPSDRFFAERPEGSVSTLKIQRTQQEDSAVYLCASSPTGGVLAGAYEQYFGPGTRLTVT.